This T cell receptor (beta chain) was obtained from a study of blood T cell repertoires in COVID-19 (TCRdb year 2020). General notes on the study: Samples covering the acute and convalescent phases of COVID-19 were provided by collaborators in the United States, Italy and Spain. The sample metadata nearly always contained a de-identified subject ID, COVID-19 status, age in years and sex. The dataset comprised deeply sampled blood TCRbeta repertoires from subjects exposed to, actively infected with, or recovered from COVID-19. The samples were drawn from the first 160 participants of the ongoing ImmuneRACE study and from 1,254 subjects provided by 6 global collaborators. The repertoires were released in a freely available public database meant as a resource for research on the immune response to SARS-CoV-2. The material from the prospective study consisted of cDNA or gDNA derived from T cells, B-cell-depleted T cells, or PBMCs. Where HLA class I and class II types were available, the types were taken from metadata supplied by the sample provider, not from assay-based typing. Overall study outcomes, separate from this receptor: The amount of clinical and demographic metadata varied by source and participant and was provided uncurated.

Concerning this clone itself: This clone's antigen is unknown. No clone much larger than this one lies a single base away; base qualities are absent.

Participants in the prospective study were aged about 18 to 95 years, lived in approximately 26 United States geographic areas, and enrolled through a virtual design. Cohort assignment in the prospective study relied on participant-reported clinical history from a screening survey and a study questionnaire. ImmuneRACE Cohort 3 recovered participants were defined by two consecutive negative NP/OP PCR tests, healthcare professional clearance, or symptom resolution. In the prospective study, whole blood, serum and a nasopharyngeal or oropharyngeal swab were collected from each participant by mobile phlebotomists. Additional blood draws and questionnaires over an approximately two-month period could optionally be provided by prospective study participants. Before DNA extraction, blood samples from the prospective study were shipped at room temperature or frozen. The CDR3 contains 13 residues, cysteine and phenylalanine counted. The sequence is cut down to CDR3 DNA, 39 bases in frame from base 1. V is pared back by 6 bases and J by 8 bases, with 11 bases lying between the germline termini. Per the germline V gene, MNHEY is the CDR1 and SVGAGI is the CDR2.

The immunoSEQ Assay, a bias-controlled multiplex PCR, was used to amplify TCRbeta CDR3 regions from genomic DNA. The paper's processing steps were these. The number of nucleated cells in each sample was estimated by amplification of reference gene primers within the assay. Sequence reads were collapsed and filtered to measure the absolute abundance of every unique TCRbeta CDR3 rearrangement. Productive Simpson clonality was computed per sample as the square root of Simpson's diversity index over productive rearrangements. Sourced from immuneACCESS, this table was stored by TCRdb with only in-frame sequences that have V and J called. A share of the clones is absent; for the studies checked, an unresolved V gene accounts for under half, and the remainder has no known explanation. V and J calls and clone size are those listed in that table; D and trimming were worked out from the DNA. This sample gives hundreds of thousands of clones in total; approximately 90% of them show up just once. The ten largest make up approximately 1% of the sample.

This TCR was recovered from a man between 18 and 29 years old who had recovered from COVID-19. The rearrangement joined TRBV6-5 to TRBJ1-6; a tentative D match to TRBD1 spans 5 bases. The sample comprised PBMCs or T cells enriched from blood (not recorded which). The CDR3 loop reads CASSDRPYSPLHF. Here is the DNA: TGTGCCAGCAGCGACAGACCTTATTCACCCCTCCACTTT.